The 18 T cell receptor beta chains below were found in one sample sequenced in a study of T cell responses to AZD1222 COVID-19 vaccine. Method: immunoSEQ multiplex PCR; TCRdb's copy keeps in-frame clones and lacks some. The sample contains approximately 130,000 clones, 85% of which appear only once. The sample was peripheral blood, taken 28 days after the second dose of the MenACWY control vaccine. These receptors were collected from an adult who received the MenACWY meningococcal vaccine as a control.

The chain has TRBV5-4 and TRBJ1-2; 11 nucleotides agree with TRBD1. V was pared by 7 bases and J by 8 bases, with 10 bases of the junction left unmatched. The CDR3 loop spans 14 amino acids. CDR1 is SGHNT and CDR2 is YYREEE in the germline V gene (reference sequence). The CDR3 loop is CASGLGQGGGGYTF. CDR3 sequence (DNA): TGTGCCAGCGGATTGGGACAGGGGGGAGGAGGCTACACCTTC.

The chain has TRBV27 and TRBJ2-1; tentative D call: TRBD1 (6 bases). V gave up 1 base and J gave up 7 bases, with 14 bases separating them. CDR3 length equals 15 residues. The germline gives CDR1 MNHEY, CDR2 SMNVEV (reference sequence). CDR3 sequence (DNA): TGTGCCAGCAGTTTATGGGGCAGGGGTGGAAATGAGCAGTTCTTC. Protein sequence: CASSLWGRGGNEQFF.

This chain uses TRBV19 with TRBJ2-5; no definite D call. This CDR3 is built from 14 residues. Germline lookup yields CDR1 LNHDA and CDR2 SQIVND (reference sequence). The V and J ends lost 6 bases and 0 bases respectively, with 11 bases between them. Written as DNA, the CDR3 is TGTGCCAGTAGCAAAAGGTTATACCAAGAGACCCAGTACTTC. Residues: CASSKRLYQETQYF.

The rearrangement joins TRBV6-1 to TRBJ2-3; 9 bases are a match to TRBD2. There are 18 residues in the CDR3. CDR1 MNHNS and CDR2 SASEGT come from the germline V gene. V lost 4 bases, J lost 6 bases, and 17 bases stayed unmatched. The CDR3 region is CASSVLTLAGAPGDTQYF. The CDR3 DNA is TGTGCCAGCAGTGTCCTCACTTTAGCGGGGGCCCCTGGGGATACGCAGTATTTT.

The chain combines TRBV21-1 with TRBJ1-5; TRBD1 is the table's D call, not checked against the DNA. TRBV21-1 is assigned pseudogene status. This CDR3 region has 19 residues. The CDR3 DNA is TGTGCCAGCAGCAAAGAGGGAACCACAGGGGGTTTTAGCAATCAGCCCCAGCATTTT. It yields the protein CASSKEGTTGGFSNQPQHF.

This rearrangement joins TRBV7-9 to TRBJ2-1; 11 bases are shared with TRBD2. This CDR3 contains 17 residues. Germline trimming cut 5 bases from V and 9 bases from J; bases unmatched to any gene: 15. Germline values: CDR1 SEHNR, CDR2 FQNEAQ (reference sequence). CDR3 DNA sequence: TGTGCCAGCAGCCCTACCCGAGGACTAGCGGGTGAGAGTGAGCAGTTCTTC. Amino acid sequence: CASSPTRGLAGESEQFF.

This clone was seen more than once but under ten times. This sequence joins TRBV5-6 and TRBJ1-2; D ambiguous. The ends were cut back, 7 bases at V and 4 bases at J, with 17 bases in the middle. Germline CDR1 and CDR2: SGHDT and YYEEEE. The CDR3 runs to 14 residues. CDR3: CASRFAGLSYGYTF. CDR3 in DNA: TGTGCCAGCCGTTTTGCAGGCCTGTCCTATGGCTACACCTTC.

The chain combines TRBV20-1 with TRBJ2-7, with TRBD1 matching 10 bases. Looked up from germline, CDR1 is DFQATT and CDR2 is SNEGSKA (reference sequence). The CDR3 spans 11 residues. The CDR3, as DNA: TGCACCGCCGGGACAGGGGTCGAGCAGTACTTC. Protein product: CTAGTGVEQYF.

The rearrangement joins TRBV10-3 to TRBJ2-1; 7 bases fit TRBD2. Germline V gene data show CDR1 as ENHRY and CDR2 as SYGVKD. J gave up 6 bases and V 4 bases, and 12 bases lay outside the gene matches. This CDR3 has 16 amino acids. The CDR3 nucleotides read TGTGCCATCAGTGTGGGAGGGACGGGGGGATTCAATGAGCAGTTCTTC. This encodes CAISVGGTGGFNEQFF.

V and J are TRBV5-8 and TRBJ1-1; TRBD1 is a possible D gene (6 bases). This CDR3 has 11 amino acids. From germline, CDR1 is SGHTS and CDR2 YDEGEE. With 7 bases removed from V and 6 bases from J, the gap between germline ends came to 10 bases. In DNA, the CDR3 is TGTGCCAGCGGGAGGACAGCTGAAGCTTTCTTT. Amino acids: CASGRTAEAFF.

The chain employs TRBV27 and TRBJ1-2; tentatively, D is TRBD1 (5 bases). The CDR3 extends over 15 amino acids. Trimming took 6 bases from V and 2 from J, leaving 16 bases between them. Germline V CDR1 and CDR2: MNHEY, SMNVEV (reference sequence). The chain's CDR3 is CASSHLDGGNYGYTF. CDR3 DNA sequence: TGTGCCAGCAGCCACCTCGACGGGGGGAACTATGGCTACACCTTC.

This sequence joins TRBV9 and TRBJ2-1; TRBD2 might be the D (5 bases). CDR3 length equals 14 residues. Trimming took off 7 bases at V and 3 bases at J, with 14 bases between the two ends. The germline CDR1 and CDR2 sequences are SGDLS and YYNGEE. CDR3 sequence: CASAWSGGYNEQFF. DNA of the CDR3: TGTGCCAGCGCGTGGAGCGGAGGCTACAATGAGCAGTTCTTC.

V usage is TRBV19 and J usage is TRBJ1-5; D gene ambiguous. The CDR3 is 12 residues long. Trimming removed 7 bases at V and 0 bases at J, with 4 bases between. Germline lookup yields CDR1 LNHDA and CDR2 SQIVND (reference sequence). The CDR3 sequence is CASTTSNQPQHF. CDR3 coding DNA: TGTGCCAGTACTACTAGCAATCAGCCCCAGCATTTT.

V and J are TRBV20-1 and TRBJ2-3; D uncertain. V was clipped by 3 bases and J by 5 bases, with 12 bases between them. Per the germline V gene, CDR1 is DFQATT and CDR2 is SNEGSKA (reference sequence). The CDR3 consists of 13 residues. The CDR3 region has the DNA TGCAGTGCTAGTGTTCAGCCGGGAGATACGCAGTATTTT. It encodes CSASVQPGDTQYF.

The chain uses TRBV13 and TRBJ2-1; 7 nucleotides match TRBD1. From germline, CDR1 is PRHDT and CDR2 FYEKMQ (reference sequence). The CDR3 runs to 13 residues. V was clipped by 1 base and J by 8 bases; unmatched bases: 2. The CDR3 bases are TGTGCCAGCAGCTTAGAGGGGGCCGATGAGCAGTTCTTC. This codes for CASSLEGADEQFF.

In this sample, this clone turned up once. The CDR3 loop reads CASSPRTASEQYF. As DNA, the CDR3 is TGTGCCAGCAGCCCCAGGACAGCTAGCGAGCAGTACTTC. This chain links TRBV14 with TRBJ2-7, with D perhaps matching TRBD1 (6 bases). Trimming removed 4 bases from V and 6 bases from J, with 13 bases in between. CDR3 size: 13 residues. Germline V gene lookup returns CDR1 SGHDN and CDR2 FVKESK.

The V gene is TRBV7-2, the J gene TRBJ1-5, with D perhaps matching TRBD1 (6 bases). Germline V gives CDR1 SGHTA, CDR2 FQGNSA. The CDR3 covers 16 residues. The ends were cut back, 5 bases at V and 3 bases at J, with 17 bases in the middle. Here the CDR3 DNA reads TGTGCCAGCAGCCCCCACAGGGAGTATCCCAATCAGCCCCAGCATTTT. This encodes CASSPHREYPNQPQHF.

The chain uses TRBV3-1 (or the pseudogene TRBV3-2) and TRBJ2-7; 7 bases line up with TRBD1. Germline V gene lookup returns CDR1 LGHDT and CDR2 YNNKEL (reference sequence). Germline trimming cut 1 base from V and 9 bases from J; bases unmatched to any gene: 3. CDR3 size: 12 residues. CDR3 DNA sequence: TGTGCCAGCAGCCAAGGACAGGGAGCGCAGTACGTC. Its translation: CASSQGQGAQYV.